A selection of T cell receptor beta chains follows, all from one sample in a study of molecular identifiers for immune sequencing clone quantification. MiXCR was run by TCRdb on the PCR reads, yielding one entry per CDR3 protein. The data show about 86,000 distinct CDR3 sequences, with roughly 25% seen just once and 0.78% held by the top ten. Sequences were obtained from naive CD8+ T cells from blood, with Jurkat cell RNA spiked in. These receptors were obtained from a human donor in good health. Some libraries in this study had Jurkat cell RNA spiked in. Each CDR3 is given with its conserved first and last residue. Fields, in order: J gene, D gene, clone size, V gene, CDR3 protein, CDR3 DNA. D genes are given only for firm matches. The listing skips clone size in some rows; elsewhere it reads once, few, many or a size class.

TRBJ2-5,NA,many,TRBV12-3/TRBV12-4,CASSGTEETQYF,TGTGCCAGCAGTGGGACTGAAGAGACCCAGTACTTC
TRBJ2-7,NA,NA,TRBV20-1,CSARDLVSSYEQYF,TGCAGTGCTAGAGATCTTGTCAGCTCCTACGAGCAGTACTTC
TRBJ1-1,TRBD1,many,TRBV5-1,CASSLSKGASTEAFF,TGCGCCAGCAGCTTGAGTAAGGGGGCGAGTACTGAAGCTTTCTTT
TRBJ2-7,TRBD1,many,TRBV5-5,CASSMMAGQVSYEQYF,TGTGCCAGCAGCATGATGGCGGGACAGGTGTCTTACGAGCAGTACTTC
TRBJ2-1,NA,NA,TRBV20-1,CSARDLNLVQEEQLF,TGCAGTGCTAGAGATCTAAACCTGGTACAAGAGGAGCAGCTCTTC
TRBJ2-3,TRBD1,few,TRBV5-8,CASSAGQGAGTDTQYF,TGTGCCAGCAGCGCAGGACAGGGGGCAGGGACAGATACGCAGTATTTT
TRBJ2-7,NA,many,TRBV25-1,CASSEWSSGPEEQYF,TGTGCCAGCAGTGAATGGAGTAGCGGACCTGAGGAGCAGTACTTC
TRBJ2-1,TRBD2,NA,TRBV7-2,CASRGGAGVNNEQFF,TGTGCCAGCAGGGGCGGGGCGGGAGTTAATAATGAGCAGTTCTTC
TRBJ2-2,NA,few,TRBV7-9,CASSPTVAGELFF,TGTGCCAGCAGCCCGACGGTGGCCGGGGAGCTGTTTTTT
TRBJ1-2,NA,few,TRBV14,CASSQAAGLGYGYTF,TGTGCCAGCAGCCAAGCGGCAGGCTTAGGATATGGCTACACCTTC
TRBJ2-4,NA,many,TRBV2,CASSELGEALAKNIQYF,TGTGCCAGCAGTGAATTGGGGGAGGCTCTAGCCAAAAACATTCAGTACTTC
TRBJ2-2,TRBD2,NA,TRBV7-9,CASSSPSGLAGKSTGELFF,TGTGCCAGCAGCTCCCCCTCGGGACTAGCGGGAAAATCAACCGGGGAGCTGTTTTTT
TRBJ1-4,NA,NA,TRBV6-2/TRBV6-3,CASRGDVGKLFF,TGTGCCAGCAGGGGGGACGTCGGAAAACTGTTTTTT
TRBJ2-5,NA,many,TRBV5-1,CASSSSALEETQYF,TGCGCCAGCAGCTCCAGTGCCCTTGAAGAGACCCAGTACTTC
TRBJ1-5,TRBD1,NA,TRBV7-9,CASSGWGDSDQPQHF,TGTGCCAGCAGCGGATGGGGGGACAGCGATCAGCCCCAGCATTTT
TRBJ2-2,NA,NA,TRBV6-5,CASSYRATGELFF,TGTGCCAGCAGCTACAGGGCTACCGGGGAGCTGTTTTTT
TRBJ1-2,TRBD1,many,TRBV29-1,CSAKDRANYGYTF,TGCAGCGCCAAGGACAGGGCCAACTATGGCTACACCTTC
TRBJ2-7,TRBD1,many,TRBV4-3,CASSQDRTGARYEQYF,TGCGCCAGCAGCCAAGATCGGACAGGGGCGCGCTACGAGCAGTACTTC
TRBJ2-3,NA,NA,TRBV19,CASSIIGNTQYF,TGTGCCAGTAGTATTATTGGAAATACGCAGTATTTT
TRBJ2-3,NA,many,TRBV5-1,CASSPRTPSTDTQYF,TGCGCCAGCAGCCCCCGAACTCCTAGCACAGATACGCAGTATTTT
TRBJ1-5,TRBD1,many,TRBV25-1,CASTRNTPRDRGDQPQHF,TGTGCCAGCACCCGTAATACTCCCCGGGACAGGGGGGATCAGCCCCAGCATTTT
TRBJ2-2,NA,few,TRBV7-9,CARTGPPPTGELFF,TGTGCCAGAACAGGGCCCCCTCCGACCGGGGAGCTGTTTTTT
TRBJ2-4,NA,once,TRBV12-3/TRBV12-4,CASSYSGFRAKNILYF,TGTGCCAGCAGTTATTCGGGATTCAGAGCCAAAAACATTCTGTACTTC
TRBJ2-1,TRBD2,NA,TRBV3-1,CASSQDRSVRTSGFNEQFF,TGTGCCAGCAGCCAAGATCGGTCGGTCCGGACTAGCGGTTTCAATGAGCAGTTCTTC
TRBJ2-3,TRBD2,few,TRBV27,CASSSLVASGITDTQYF,TGTGCCAGCAGTTCACTTGTTGCTAGCGGGATCACAGATACGCAGTATTTT
TRBJ1-5,NA,NA,TRBV11-2,CASSRQVNQPQHF,TGTGCCAGCAGTCGACAGGTCAATCAGCCCCAGCATTTT
TRBJ2-2,TRBD1,NA,TRBV7-6,CASSPTGGELFF,TGTGCCAGCAGCCCGACAGGGGGGGAGCTGTTTTTT
TRBJ2-7,NA,NA,TRBV7-2,CASSLSPNIYYKQYF,TGTGCCAGCAGCTTATCCCCTAACATTTACTACAAACAATACTTC
TRBJ1-1,NA,many,TRBV2,CASSELQGSTEAFF,TGTGCCAGCAGTGAACTGCAGGGGAGCACTGAAGCTTTCTTT
TRBJ1-1,NA,NA,TRBV4-3,CASSQGTTGLTEAFF,TGCGCCAGCAGCCAAGGGACTACAGGGCTCACTGAAGCTTTCTTT
TRBJ2-1,TRBD2,many,TRBV29-1,CSVEYASGGSYNEQFF,TGCAGCGTTGAATACGCTAGCGGGGGGTCCTACAATGAGCAGTTCTTC
TRBJ1-4,NA,NA,TRBV27,CASSSTPEVGDLCF,TGTGCCAGCAGTTCAACACCCGAGGTGGGTGACCTGTGTTTT
TRBJ2-7,TRBD2,few,TRBV5-8,CASSYTSGGAEQYF,TGTGCCAGCAGTTATACTAGCGGGGGGGCCGAGCAGTACTTC
TRBJ2-7,NA,NA,TRBV28,CASSGTRLSYEQYF,TGTGCCAGCAGCGGGACTCGGCTCTCCTACGAGCAGTACTTC
TRBJ1-4,NA,many,TRBV29-1,CSVEEVGKLFF,TGCAGCGTTGAAGAGGTTGGGAAACTGTTTTTT
TRBJ2-3,NA,many,TRBV6-5,CASSYSGETDTQYF,TGTGCCAGCAGTTACTCCGGGGAAACAGATACGCAGTATTTT
TRBJ2-5,TRBD1,few,TRBV4-3,CASSQTGQGRPETQYF,TGCGCCAGCAGCCAAACCGGACAGGGAAGGCCAGAGACCCAGTACTTC
TRBJ2-5,NA,many,TRBV28,CASSQETQYF,TGTGCCAGCAGCCAAGAGACCCAGTACTTC
TRBJ2-7,TRBD2,NA,TRBV27,CASSPTLAGEAYEQYF,TGTGCCAGCAGCCCTACCTTAGCGGGGGAGGCCTACGAGCAGTACTTC